This T cell receptor beta chain was sequenced for a study of blood T cell repertoires in COVID-19. Across the whole study: Spain, Italy and the United States supplied samples that represented acute and convalescent COVID-19. T cells, B-cell-depleted T cells, or PBMCs supplied cDNA or gDNA.

Original data processing: Amplification of reference gene primers provided the estimated nucleated cell counts. Sequenced by immunoSEQ multiplex PCR; TCRdb stores in-frame clones only, minus some. The V and J calls and the clone size are those of that table, but D and trimming were determined from the DNA. Of about 300,000 clones in the sample, approximately 91% were seen once. Trimming removed 7 bases from V and 7 bases from J; junction bases left unmatched: 7. The CDR3 contains 13 residues. Germline CDR1 MNHEY, CDR2 SVGAGI. Source material: peripheral blood. The V gene is TRBV6-5, the J gene TRBJ2-5, with 9 bases fitting TRBD2. The receptor was isolated from a young man with active or convalescent COVID-19. CDR3: CASIKRGAWTQYF. The DNA of the CDR3 is TGTGCCAGCATTAAGCGGGGGGCTTGGACCCAGTACTTC.